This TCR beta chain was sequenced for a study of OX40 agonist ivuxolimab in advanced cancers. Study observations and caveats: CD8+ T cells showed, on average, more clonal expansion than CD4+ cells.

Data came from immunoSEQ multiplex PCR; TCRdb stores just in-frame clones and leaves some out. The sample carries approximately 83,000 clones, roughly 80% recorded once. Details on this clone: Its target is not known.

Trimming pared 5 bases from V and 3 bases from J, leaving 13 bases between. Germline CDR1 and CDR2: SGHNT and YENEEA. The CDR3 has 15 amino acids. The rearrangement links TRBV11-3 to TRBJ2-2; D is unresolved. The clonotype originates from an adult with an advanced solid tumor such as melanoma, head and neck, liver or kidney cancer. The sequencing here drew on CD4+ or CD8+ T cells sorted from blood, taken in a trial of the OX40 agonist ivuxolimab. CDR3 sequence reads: CASSRAVRDTGELFF. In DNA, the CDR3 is TGTGCCAGCAGCAGGGCGGTTCGGGACACCGGGGAGCTGTTTTTT.